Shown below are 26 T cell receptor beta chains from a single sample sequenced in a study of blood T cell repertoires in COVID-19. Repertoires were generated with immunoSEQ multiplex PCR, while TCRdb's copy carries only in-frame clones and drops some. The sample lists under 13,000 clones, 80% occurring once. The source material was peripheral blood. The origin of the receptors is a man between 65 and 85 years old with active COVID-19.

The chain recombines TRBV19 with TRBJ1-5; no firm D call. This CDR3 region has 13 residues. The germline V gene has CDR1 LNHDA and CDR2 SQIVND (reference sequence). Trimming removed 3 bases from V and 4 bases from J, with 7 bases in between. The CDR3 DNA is TGTGCCAGTAGTATCGGAGTTAATCAGCCCCAGCATTTT. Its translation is CASSIGVNQPQHF.

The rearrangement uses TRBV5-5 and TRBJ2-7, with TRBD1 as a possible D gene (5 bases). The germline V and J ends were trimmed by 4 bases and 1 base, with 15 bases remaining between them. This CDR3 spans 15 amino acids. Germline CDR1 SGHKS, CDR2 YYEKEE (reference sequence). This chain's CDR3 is CASSPRDSSSYEQYF. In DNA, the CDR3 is TGTGCCAGCAGCCCACGAGACAGTAGTTCCTACGAGCAGTACTTC.

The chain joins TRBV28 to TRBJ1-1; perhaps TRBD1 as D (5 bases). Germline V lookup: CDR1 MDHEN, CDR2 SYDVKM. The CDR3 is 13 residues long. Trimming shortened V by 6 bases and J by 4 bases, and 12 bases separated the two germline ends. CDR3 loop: CASSVVGLTEAFF. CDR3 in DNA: TGTGCCAGCAGCGTAGTGGGGCTCACTGAAGCTTTCTTT. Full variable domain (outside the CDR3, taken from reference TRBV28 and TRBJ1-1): DVKVTQSSRYLVKRTGEKVFLECVQDMDHENMFWYRQDPGLGLRLIYFSYDVKMKEKGDIPEGYSVSREKKERFSLILESASTNQTSMYLCASSVVGLTEAFFGQGTRLTVV.

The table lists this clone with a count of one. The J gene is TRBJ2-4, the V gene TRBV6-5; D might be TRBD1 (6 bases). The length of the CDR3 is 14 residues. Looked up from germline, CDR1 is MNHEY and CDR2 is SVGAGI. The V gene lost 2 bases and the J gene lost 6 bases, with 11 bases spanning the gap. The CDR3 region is CASSYGGRSNIQYF. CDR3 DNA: TGTGCCAGCAGTTACGGGGGCAGGTCAAACATTCAGTACTTC.

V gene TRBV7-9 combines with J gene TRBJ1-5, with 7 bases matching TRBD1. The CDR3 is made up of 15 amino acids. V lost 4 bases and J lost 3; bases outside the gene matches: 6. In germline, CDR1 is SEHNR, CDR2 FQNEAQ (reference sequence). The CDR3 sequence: CASSSTGTDNQPQHF. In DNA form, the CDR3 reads TGTGCCAGCAGCTCGACAGGGACAGACAATCAGCCCCAGCATTTT.

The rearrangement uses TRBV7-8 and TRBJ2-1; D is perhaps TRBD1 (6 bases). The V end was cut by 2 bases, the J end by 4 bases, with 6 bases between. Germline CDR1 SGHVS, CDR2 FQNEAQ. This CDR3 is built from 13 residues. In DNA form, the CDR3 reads TGTGCCAGCAGCTTACAGGGGTACAATGAGCAGTTCTTC. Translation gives CASSLQGYNEQFF. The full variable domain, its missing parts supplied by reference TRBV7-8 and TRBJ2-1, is GAGVSQSPRYKVAKRGQDVALRCDPISGHVSLFWYQQALGQGPEFLTYFQNEAQLDKSGLPSDRFFAERPEGSVSTLKIQRTQQEDSAVYLCASSLQGYNEQFFGPGTRLTVL.

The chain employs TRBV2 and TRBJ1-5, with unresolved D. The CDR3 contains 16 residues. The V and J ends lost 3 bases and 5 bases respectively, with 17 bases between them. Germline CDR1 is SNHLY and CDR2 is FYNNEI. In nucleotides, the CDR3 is TGTGCCAGCAGTGAGAGGCAGAACACATACTATCAGCCCCAGCATTTT. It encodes CASSERQNTYYQPQHF. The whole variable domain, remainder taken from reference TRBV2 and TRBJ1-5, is EPEVTQTPSHQVTQMGQEVILRCVPISNHLYFYWYRQILGQKVEFLVSFYNNEISEKSEIFDDQFSVERPDGSNFTLKIRSTKLEDSAMYFCASSERQNTYYQPQHFGDGTRLSIL.

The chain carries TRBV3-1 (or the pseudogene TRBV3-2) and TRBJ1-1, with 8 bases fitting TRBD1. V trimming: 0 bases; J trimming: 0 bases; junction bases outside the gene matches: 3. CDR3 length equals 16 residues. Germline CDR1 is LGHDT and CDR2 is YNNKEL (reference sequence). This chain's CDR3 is CASSQDDRGLNTEAFF. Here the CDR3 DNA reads TGTGCCAGCAGCCAAGATGACAGGGGTTTGAACACTGAAGCTTTCTTT.

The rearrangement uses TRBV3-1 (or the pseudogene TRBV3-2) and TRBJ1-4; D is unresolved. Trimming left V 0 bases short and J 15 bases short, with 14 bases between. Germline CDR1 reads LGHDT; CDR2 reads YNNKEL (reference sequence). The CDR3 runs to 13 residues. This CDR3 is CASSQDWAYGMFF. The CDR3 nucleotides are TGTGCCAGCAGCCAAGATTGGGCGTACGGAATGTTTTTT.

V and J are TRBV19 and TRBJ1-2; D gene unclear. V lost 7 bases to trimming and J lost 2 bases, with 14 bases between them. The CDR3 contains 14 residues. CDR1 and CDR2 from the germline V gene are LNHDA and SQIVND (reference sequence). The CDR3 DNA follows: TGTGCCAGTACCCAGTGGGGAGTCAACTATGGCTACACCTTC. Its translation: CASTQWGVNYGYTF.

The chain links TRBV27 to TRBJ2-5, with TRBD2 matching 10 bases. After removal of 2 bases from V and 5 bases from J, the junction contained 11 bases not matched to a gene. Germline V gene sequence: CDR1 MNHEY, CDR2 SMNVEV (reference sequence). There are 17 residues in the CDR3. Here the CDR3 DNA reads TGTGCCAGCAGTTTAACGGGTAGCGGGGGGTTTAAGGAGACCCAGTACTTC. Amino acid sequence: CASSLTGSGGFKETQYF.

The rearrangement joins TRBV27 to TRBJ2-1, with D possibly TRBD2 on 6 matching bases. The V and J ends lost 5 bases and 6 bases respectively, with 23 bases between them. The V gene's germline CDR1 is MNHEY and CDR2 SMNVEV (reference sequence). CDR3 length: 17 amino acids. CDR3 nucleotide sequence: TGTGCCAGCAGTCGGCCCCCGGCGGGAAGTACGGGCAATGAGCAGTTCTTC. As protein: CASSRPPAGSTGNEQFF.

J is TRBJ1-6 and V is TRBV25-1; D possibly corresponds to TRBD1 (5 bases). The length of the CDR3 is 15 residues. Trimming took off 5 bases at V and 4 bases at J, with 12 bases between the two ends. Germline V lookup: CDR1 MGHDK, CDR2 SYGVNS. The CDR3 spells CASSMTESYNSPLHF. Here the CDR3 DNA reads TGTGCCAGCAGTATGACAGAGTCGTATAATTCACCCCTCCACTTT.

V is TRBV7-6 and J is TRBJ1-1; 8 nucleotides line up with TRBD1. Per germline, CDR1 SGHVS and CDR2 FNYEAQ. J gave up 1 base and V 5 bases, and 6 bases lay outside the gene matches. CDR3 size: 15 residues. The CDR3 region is CASSPRTGWNTEAFF. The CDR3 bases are TGTGCCAGCAGCCCTAGGACAGGGTGGAACACTGAAGCTTTCTTT.

This chain's CDR3 is CAIRGLAGASNTGELFF. CDR3 nucleotide sequence: TGTGCCATCAGGGGACTAGCGGGGGCCTCGAACACCGGGGAGCTGTTTTTT. This sequence joins TRBV10-3 and TRBJ2-2; the match to TRBD2 covers 14 bases. The CDR3 is 17 amino acids. Trimming took 6 bases from V and 0 from J; bases not matched to a gene: 3. Germline V gene sequence: CDR1 ENHRY, CDR2 SYGVKD.

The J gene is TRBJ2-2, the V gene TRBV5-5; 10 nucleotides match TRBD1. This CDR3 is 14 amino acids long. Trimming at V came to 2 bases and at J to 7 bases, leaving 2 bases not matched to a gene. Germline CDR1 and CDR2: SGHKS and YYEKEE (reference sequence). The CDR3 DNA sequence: TGTGCCAGCAGCTTTGGGACAGGGGTCGGGGAGCTGTTTTTT. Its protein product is CASSFGTGVGELFF. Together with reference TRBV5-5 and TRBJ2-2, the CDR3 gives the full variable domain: DAGVTQSPTHLIKTRGQQVTLRCSPISGHKSVSWYQQVLGQGPQFIFQYYEKEERGRGNFPDRFSARQFPNYSSELNVNALLLGDSALYLCASSFGTGVGELFFGEGSRLTVL.

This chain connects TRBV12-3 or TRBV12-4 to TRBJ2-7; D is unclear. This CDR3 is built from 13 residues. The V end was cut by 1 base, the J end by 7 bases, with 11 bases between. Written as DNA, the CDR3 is TGTGCCAGCAGTTTAGAACGTAGCCGAGAGCAGTACTTC. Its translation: CASSLERSREQYF.

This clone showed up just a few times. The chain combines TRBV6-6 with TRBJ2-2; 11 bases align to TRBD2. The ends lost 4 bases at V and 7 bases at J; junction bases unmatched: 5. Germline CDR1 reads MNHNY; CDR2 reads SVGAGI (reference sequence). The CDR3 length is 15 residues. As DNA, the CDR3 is TGTGCCAGCAGTTTCGGGACTAGCGGTGGCGGGGAGCTGTTTTTT. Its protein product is CASSFGTSGGGELFF.

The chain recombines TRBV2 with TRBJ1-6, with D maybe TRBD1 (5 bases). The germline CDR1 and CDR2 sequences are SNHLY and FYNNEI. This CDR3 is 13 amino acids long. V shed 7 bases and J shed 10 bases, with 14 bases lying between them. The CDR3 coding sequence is TGTGCCAGCATTAACAGGTTACGGTCACCCCTCCACTTT. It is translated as CASINRLRSPLHF.

CDR3 amino acids: CASSPRPSNTEAFF. The CDR3 DNA reads TGTGCCAGCAGCCCCCGACCTAGTAACACTGAAGCTTTCTTT. The gene calls are TRBV7-8 and TRBJ1-1; D remains ambiguous. Germline V gene data show CDR1 as SGHVS and CDR2 as FQNEAQ. V lost 5 bases, J lost 2 bases, and 12 bases lay in between. The CDR3 sequence is 14 residues long.

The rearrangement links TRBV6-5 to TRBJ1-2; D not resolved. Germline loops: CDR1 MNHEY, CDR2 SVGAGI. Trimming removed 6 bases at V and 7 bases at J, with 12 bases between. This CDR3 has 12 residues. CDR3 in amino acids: CASRTSSFGYTF. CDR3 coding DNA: TGTGCCAGCAGGACATCTTCTTTTGGCTACACCTTC.

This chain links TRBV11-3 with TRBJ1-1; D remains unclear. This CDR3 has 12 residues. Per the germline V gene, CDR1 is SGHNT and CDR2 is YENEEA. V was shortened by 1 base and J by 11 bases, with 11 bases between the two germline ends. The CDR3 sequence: CASSLGPREAFF. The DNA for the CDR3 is TGTGCCAGCAGCTTAGGGCCCCGGGAGGCTTTCTTT.

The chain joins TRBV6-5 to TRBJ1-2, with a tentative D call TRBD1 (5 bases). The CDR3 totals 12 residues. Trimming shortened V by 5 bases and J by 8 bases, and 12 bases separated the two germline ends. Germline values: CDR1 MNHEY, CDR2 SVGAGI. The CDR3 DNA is TGTGCCAGCAGTCCCCAGGGCTGGGGCTACACCTTC. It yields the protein CASSPQGWGYTF.

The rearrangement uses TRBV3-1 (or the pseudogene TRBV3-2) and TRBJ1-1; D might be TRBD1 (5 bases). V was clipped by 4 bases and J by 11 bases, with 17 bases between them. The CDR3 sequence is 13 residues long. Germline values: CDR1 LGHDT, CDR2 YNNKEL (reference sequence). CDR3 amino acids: CASSLSPWTPAFF. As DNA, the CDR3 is TGTGCCAGCAGCCTAAGTCCTTGGACACCGGCTTTCTTT.

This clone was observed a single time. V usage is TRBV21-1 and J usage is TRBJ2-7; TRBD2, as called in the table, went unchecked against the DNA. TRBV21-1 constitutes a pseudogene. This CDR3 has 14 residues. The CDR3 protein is CASPRERGTRHQSF. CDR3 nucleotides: TGTGCCAGCCCGAGAGAACGCGGGACTAGACACCAGAGCTTC.

CDR3 in amino acids: CAWSVPDRRHTEAFF. CDR3 DNA sequence: TGTGCCTGGAGTGTACCGGACAGGAGACACACTGAAGCTTTCTTT. The gene calls are TRBV30 and TRBJ1-1; 7 positions agree with TRBD1. Germline values: CDR1 GTSNPN, CDR2 SVGIG (reference sequence). The J segment lost 3 bases and the V segment lost 0 bases, leaving 7 bases of the junction unmatched. CDR3 length: 15 amino acids.